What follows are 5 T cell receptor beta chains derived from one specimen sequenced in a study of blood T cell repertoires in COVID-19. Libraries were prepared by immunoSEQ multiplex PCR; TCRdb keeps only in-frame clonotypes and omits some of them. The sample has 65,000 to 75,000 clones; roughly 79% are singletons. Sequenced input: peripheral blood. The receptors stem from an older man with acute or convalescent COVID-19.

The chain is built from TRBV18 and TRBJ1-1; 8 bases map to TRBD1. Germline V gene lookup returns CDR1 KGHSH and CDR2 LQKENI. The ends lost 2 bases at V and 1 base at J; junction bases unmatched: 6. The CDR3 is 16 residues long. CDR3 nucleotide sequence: TGTGCCAGCTCACCATTCGGACAGGGCGGGAACACTGAAGCTTTCTTT. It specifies CASSPFGQGGNTEAFF.

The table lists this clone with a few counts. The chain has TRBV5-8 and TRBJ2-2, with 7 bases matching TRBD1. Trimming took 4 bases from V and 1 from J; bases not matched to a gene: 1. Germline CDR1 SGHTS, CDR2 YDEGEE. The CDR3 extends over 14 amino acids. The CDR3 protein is CASSRTGNTGELFF. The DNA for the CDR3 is TGTGCCAGCAGCCGGACAGGGAACACCGGGGAGCTGTTTTTT.

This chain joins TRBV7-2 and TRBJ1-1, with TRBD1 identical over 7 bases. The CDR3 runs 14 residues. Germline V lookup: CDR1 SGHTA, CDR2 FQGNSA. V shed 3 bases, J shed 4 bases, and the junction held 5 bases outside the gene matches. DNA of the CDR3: TGTGCCAGCAGCTTCCACAGGGGAGGCACTGAAGCTTTCTTT. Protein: CASSFHRGGTEAFF.

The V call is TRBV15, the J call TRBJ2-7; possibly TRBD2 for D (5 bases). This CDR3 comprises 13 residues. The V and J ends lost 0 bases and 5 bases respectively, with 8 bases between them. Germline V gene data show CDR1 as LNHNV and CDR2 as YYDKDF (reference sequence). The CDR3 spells CATSRDKRDEQYF. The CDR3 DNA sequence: TGTGCCACCAGCAGAGATAAGAGGGACGAGCAGTACTTC.

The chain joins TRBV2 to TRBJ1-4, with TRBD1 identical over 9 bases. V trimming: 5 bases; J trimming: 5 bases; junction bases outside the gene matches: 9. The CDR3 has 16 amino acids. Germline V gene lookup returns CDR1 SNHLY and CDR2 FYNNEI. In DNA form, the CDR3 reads TGTGCCAGCAGTTGGACAGGGGAGGGGGACAATGAAAAACTGTTTTTT. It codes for CASSWTGEGDNEKLFF.